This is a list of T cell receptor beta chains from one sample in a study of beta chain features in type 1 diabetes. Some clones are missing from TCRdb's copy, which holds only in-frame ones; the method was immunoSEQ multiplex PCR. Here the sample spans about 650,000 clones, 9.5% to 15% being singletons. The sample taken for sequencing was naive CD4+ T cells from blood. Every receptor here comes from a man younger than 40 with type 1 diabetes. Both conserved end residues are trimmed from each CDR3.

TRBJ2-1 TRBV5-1 ASSWQSTSENEQF
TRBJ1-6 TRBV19 ASSTWDSPLH
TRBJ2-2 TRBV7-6 ASSSRQGANTGELF
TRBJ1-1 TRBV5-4 ASSLDANTEAF
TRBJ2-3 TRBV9 ASSLTSGYTDTQY
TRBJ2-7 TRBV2 ASSADGYEQY
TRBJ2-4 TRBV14 ASSLGTGMGAKNIQY
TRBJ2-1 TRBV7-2 ASSFIHEQF
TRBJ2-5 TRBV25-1 ASSDKGGRETQY
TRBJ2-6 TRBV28 ASSLYGLSSGANVLT
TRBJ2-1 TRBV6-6 ASSRKVVTYNEQF
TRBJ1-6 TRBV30 AWSLAGVNYNSPLH
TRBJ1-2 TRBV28 ASSLAPRDYGYT
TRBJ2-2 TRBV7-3 ASKSSGELF
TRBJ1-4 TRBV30 AWRAGQGAAEKLF